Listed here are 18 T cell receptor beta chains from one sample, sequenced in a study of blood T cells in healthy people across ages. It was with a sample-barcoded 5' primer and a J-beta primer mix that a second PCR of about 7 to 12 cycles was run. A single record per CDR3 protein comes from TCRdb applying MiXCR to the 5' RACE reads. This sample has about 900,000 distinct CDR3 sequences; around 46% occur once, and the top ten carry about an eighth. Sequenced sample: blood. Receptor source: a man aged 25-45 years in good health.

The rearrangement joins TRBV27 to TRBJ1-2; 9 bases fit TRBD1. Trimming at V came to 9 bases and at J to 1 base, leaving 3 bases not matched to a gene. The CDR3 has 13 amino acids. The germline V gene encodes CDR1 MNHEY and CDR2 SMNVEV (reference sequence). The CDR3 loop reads CASRTGVNYGYTF. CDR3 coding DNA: TGTGCCAGTCGGACAGGGGTTAACTATGGCTACACCTTC.

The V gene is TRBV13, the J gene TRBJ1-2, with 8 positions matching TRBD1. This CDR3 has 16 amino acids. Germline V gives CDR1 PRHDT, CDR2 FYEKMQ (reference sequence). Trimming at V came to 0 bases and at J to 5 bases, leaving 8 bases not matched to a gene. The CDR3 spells CASSLGRTGRGYGYTF. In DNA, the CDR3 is TGTGCCAGCAGCTTAGGGCGGACAGGGAGAGGATATGGCTACACCTTC. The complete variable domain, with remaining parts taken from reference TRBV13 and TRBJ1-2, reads AAGVIQSPRHLIKEKRETATLKCYPIPRHDTVYWYQQGPGQDPQFLISFYEKMQSDKGSIPDRFSAQQFSDYHSELNMSSLELGDSALYFCASSLGRTGRGYGYTFGSGTRLTVV.

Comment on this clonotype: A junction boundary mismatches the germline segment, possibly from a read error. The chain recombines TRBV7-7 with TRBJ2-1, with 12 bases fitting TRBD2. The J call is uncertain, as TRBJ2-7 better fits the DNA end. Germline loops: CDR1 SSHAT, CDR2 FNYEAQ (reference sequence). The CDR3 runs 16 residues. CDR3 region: CASSELAGGIYNEQYF. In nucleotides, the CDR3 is TGTGCTAGCAGCGAACTAGCGGGGGGAATCTACAATGAGCAGTACTTC.

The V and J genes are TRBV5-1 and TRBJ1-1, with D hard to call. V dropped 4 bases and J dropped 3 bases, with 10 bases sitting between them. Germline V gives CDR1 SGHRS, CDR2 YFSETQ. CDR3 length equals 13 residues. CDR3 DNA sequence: TGCGCCAGCAGCCCTGTCTTGGACACTGAAGCTTTCTTT. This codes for CASSPVLDTEAFF.

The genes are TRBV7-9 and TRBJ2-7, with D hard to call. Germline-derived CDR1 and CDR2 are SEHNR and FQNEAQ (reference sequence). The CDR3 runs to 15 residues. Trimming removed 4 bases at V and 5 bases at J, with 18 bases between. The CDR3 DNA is TGTGCCAGCAGCTCGATGTACTGGGCGAAAAACGAGCAGTACTTC. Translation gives CASSSMYWAKNEQYF.

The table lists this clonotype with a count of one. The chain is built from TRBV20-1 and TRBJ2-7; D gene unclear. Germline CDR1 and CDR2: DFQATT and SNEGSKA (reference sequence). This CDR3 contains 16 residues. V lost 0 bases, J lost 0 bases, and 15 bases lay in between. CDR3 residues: CSARDPGGPSSYEQYF. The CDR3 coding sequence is TGCAGTGCTAGAGATCCTGGTGGCCCTAGCTCCTACGAGCAGTACTTC.

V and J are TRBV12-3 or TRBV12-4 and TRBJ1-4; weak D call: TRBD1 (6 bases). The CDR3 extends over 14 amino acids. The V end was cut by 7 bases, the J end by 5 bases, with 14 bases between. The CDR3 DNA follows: TGTGCCAGCACCGGACAGCTGGAAAATGAAAAACTGTTTTTT. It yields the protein CASTGQLENEKLFF.

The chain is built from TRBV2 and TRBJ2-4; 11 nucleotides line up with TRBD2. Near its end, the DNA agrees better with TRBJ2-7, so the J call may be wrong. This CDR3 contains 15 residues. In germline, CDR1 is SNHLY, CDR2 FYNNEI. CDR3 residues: CASRKGLAATYEQYF. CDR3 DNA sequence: TGTGCCAGCAGAAAGGGACTAGCGGCGACCTACGAGCAGTACTTC.

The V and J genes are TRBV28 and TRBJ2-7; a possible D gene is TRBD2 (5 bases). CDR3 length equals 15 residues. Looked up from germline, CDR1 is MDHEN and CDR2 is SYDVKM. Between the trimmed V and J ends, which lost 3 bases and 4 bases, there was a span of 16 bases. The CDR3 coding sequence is TGTGCCAGCAGTTTGGCACTAGTCCAGCGTTACGAGCAGTACTTC. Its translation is CASSLALVQRYEQYF.

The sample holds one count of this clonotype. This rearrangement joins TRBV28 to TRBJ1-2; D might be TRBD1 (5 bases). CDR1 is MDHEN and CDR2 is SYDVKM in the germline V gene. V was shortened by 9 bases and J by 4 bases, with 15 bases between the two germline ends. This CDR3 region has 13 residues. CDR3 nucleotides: TGTGCCAGTTCAGGGAGTCTGATCTATGGCTACACCTTC. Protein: CASSGSLIYGYTF.

The CDR3 DNA reads TGTGCCAGCAGTGTGGCGGGGTTCTCCTACGAGCAGTACTTC. It yields the protein CASSVAGFSYEQYF. This sequence joins TRBV12-3 or TRBV12-4 and TRBJ2-7; possible D gene TRBD2, 6 bases. Trimming shortened V by 5 bases and J by 0 bases, and 11 bases separated the two germline ends. This CDR3 is 14 amino acids long.

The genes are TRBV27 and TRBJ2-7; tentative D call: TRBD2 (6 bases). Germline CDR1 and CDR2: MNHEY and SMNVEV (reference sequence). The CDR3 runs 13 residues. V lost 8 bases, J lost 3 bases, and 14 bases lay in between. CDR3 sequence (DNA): TGTGCCAGCGTCGGGGCGGGGTACTACGAGCAGTACTTC. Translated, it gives CASVGAGYYEQYF.

CDR3 residues: CASPKVGRQPGGMNTEAFF. The CDR3, as DNA: TGTGCCAGCCCAAAGGTGGGCCGACAGCCCGGCGGAATGAACACTGAAGCTTTCTTT. The V call is TRBV21-1, the J call TRBJ1-1; no check of the table's D call, TRBD1, against the DNA was made. TRBV21-1 is a recognized pseudogene. There are 19 residues in the CDR3.

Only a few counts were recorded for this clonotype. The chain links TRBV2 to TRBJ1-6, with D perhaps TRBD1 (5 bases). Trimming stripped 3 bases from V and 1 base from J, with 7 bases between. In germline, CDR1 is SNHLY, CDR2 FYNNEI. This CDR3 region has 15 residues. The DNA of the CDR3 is TGTGCCAGCAGTGACACAGGTTCCTATAATTCACCCCTCCACTTT. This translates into CASSDTGSYNSPLHF.

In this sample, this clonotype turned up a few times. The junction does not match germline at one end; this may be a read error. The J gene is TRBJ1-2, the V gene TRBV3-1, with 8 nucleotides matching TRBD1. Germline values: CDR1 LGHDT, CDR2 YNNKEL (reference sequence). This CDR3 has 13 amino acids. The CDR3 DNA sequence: TGTGCCAGCAGCCGTGGACAGGGCTATCGCTACACCTTC. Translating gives CASSRGQGYRYTF.

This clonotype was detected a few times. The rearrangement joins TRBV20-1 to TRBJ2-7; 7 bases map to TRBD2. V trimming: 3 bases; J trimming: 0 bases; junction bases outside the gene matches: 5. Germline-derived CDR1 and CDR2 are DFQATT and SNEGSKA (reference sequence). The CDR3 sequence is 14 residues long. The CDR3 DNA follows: TGCAGTGCTAGGACTAGCCTCAGCTCCTACGAGCAGTACTTC. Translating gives CSARTSLSSYEQYF.

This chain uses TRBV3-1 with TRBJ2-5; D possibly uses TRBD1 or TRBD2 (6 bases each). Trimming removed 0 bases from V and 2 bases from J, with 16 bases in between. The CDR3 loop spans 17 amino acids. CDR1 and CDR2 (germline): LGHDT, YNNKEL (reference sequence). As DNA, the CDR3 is TGTGCCAGCAGCCAAGATCTCGGGGGCCCAGGGCAAGAGACCCAGTACTTC. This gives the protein CASSQDLGGPGQETQYF.

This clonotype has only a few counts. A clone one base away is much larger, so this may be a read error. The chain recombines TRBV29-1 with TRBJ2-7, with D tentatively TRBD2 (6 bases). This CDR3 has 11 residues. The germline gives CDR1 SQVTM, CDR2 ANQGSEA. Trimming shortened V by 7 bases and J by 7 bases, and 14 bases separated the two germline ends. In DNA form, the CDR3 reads TGCAGCGGTGACCGGGGGTTTGAGCAGTACTTC. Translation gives CSGDRGFEQYF.